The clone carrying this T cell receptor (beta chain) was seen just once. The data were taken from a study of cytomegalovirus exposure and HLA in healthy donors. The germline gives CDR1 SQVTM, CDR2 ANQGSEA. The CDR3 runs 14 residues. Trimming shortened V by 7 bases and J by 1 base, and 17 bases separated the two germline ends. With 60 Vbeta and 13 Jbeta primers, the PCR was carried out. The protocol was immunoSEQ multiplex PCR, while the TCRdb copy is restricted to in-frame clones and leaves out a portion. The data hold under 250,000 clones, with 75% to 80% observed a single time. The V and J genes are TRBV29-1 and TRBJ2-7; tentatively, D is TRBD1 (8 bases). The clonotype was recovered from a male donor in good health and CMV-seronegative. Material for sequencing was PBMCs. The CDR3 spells CSARQGRGSYEQYF. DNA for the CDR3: TGCAGCGCACGACAGGGGAGGGGTTCCTACGAGCAGTACTTC.